This T cell receptor (beta chain) stems from a study of patients and donors after allogeneic stem cell transplantation. TCRdb re-called the RT-PCR reads through MiXCR, storing one row per CDR3 protein. The top ten clones hold roughly 27% of a sample with 95,000 to 120,000 distinct CDR3 sequences, 35% to 45% of them seen once. Germline CDR1 DFQATT, CDR2 SNEGSKA (reference sequence). The CDR3 has 14 residues. V lost 6 bases, J lost 2 bases, and 9 bases stayed unmatched. Sequencing was done on a sample of blood, either unsorted or a sorted T cell fraction (not recorded which). V usage is TRBV20-1 and J usage is TRBJ2-7; 8 bases agree with TRBD1. This TCR derives from a human donor who was either an allogeneic HSCT recipient or a stem cell or donor lymphocyte infusion donor (not recorded which). It is not recorded whose cells these are; they may come from a transplant donor. The CDR3 bases are TGCAGTGCGGCACGGACAGGGACCACCTACGAGCAGTACTTC. Protein sequence: CSAARTGTTYEQYF.